The 30 T cell receptor beta chains listed next were all sequenced from one sample in a study of read filtering for tumor transcriptome and immune sequencing. The library was built from around 380 ng RNA with molecular barcoded adaptors for alpha/delta and beta/gamma chains. TCRdb used MiXCR to reprocess the reads, holding one entry per CDR3 protein. The sample comprises some 46,000 distinct CDR3 sequences, around 19% of which are singletons, and roughly 37% rests with the top ten. The sample consisted of a population of CD138-negative cells sorted from bone marrow. These receptors were taken from a donor aged 40 or older with multiple myeloma.

In its sample, this clonotype was seen many times. The J gene is TRBJ2-3, the V gene TRBV19; no reliable D call. Trimming took 1 base from V and 4 from J, leaving 6 bases between them. Germline CDR1 and CDR2: LNHDA and SQIVND (reference sequence). The CDR3 covers 13 residues. The CDR3 reads CASSIGGADTQYF. CDR3 DNA: TGTGCCAGTAGTATAGGTGGCGCAGATACGCAGTATTTT.

A remark on this clonotype: A clone one base away is much larger, so this may be a read error. This sequence joins TRBV24-1 and TRBJ2-5; 8 nucleotides agree with TRBD1. The CDR3 is 17 residues long. Germline values: CDR1 KGHDR, CDR2 SFDVKD. J lost 1 base, V lost 2 bases, and 8 bases had no gene match. The CDR3 protein is CATSDSQIGTGQETQYF. CDR3 sequence (DNA): TGTGCCACCAGTGATTCGCAAATCGGGACAGGCCAAGAGACCCAGTACTTC.

In regard to this clonotype: This probably arose from a read error, given a far larger clone one base away. The rearrangement links TRBV4-1 to TRBJ2-7, with no clear D. The CDR3 sequence is 16 residues long. The germline gives CDR1 MGHRA, CDR2 YSYEKL. CDR3 in DNA: TGCGCCGGCAGCCAATCCCCCAGAGGAATCCTCCACGAGCAGTACTTC. Translation: CAGSQSPRGILHEQYF.

Comment on this clonotype: One end of the junction does not line up with germline, which may come from a read error. The chain's CDR3 is CTSSQGYRDRDVNNGQFF. Written as DNA, the CDR3 is TGCACCAGCAGCCAAGGTTACCGGGACAGGGATGTCAACAATGGGCAGTTCTTC. The rearrangement joins TRBV4-1 to TRBJ2-1; 9 bases line up with TRBD1. Germline V lookup: CDR1 MGHRA, CDR2 YSYEKL. The CDR3 spans 18 residues.

This clonotype was found many times. This chain connects TRBV7-9 to TRBJ1-1; D not certain. CDR3 size: 14 residues. Deletions cut 2 bases from V and 1 base from J, with 8 bases between. Germline V lookup: CDR1 SEHNR, CDR2 FQNEAQ (reference sequence). The CDR3 here is CASSLLAGNTEAFF. The CDR3 DNA follows: TGTGCCAGCAGCTTATTGGCGGGGAACACTGAAGCTTTCTTT.

The table lists this clonotype with many counts. The rearrangement uses TRBV19 and TRBJ2-3, with 7 bases matching TRBD2. After removal of 7 bases from V and 1 base from J, the junction contained 5 bases not matched to a gene. From germline, CDR1 is LNHDA and CDR2 SQIVND (reference sequence). The CDR3 is 14 residues long. The CDR3 reads CASNPRGGTDTQYF. CDR3 DNA: TGTGCCAGTAACCCCCGGGGGGGCACAGATACGCAGTATTTT.

This clonotype was recorded many times. The genes are TRBV20-1 and TRBJ1-6, with D tentatively TRBD1 (5 bases). The CDR3 has 16 amino acids. Germline V gene lookup returns CDR1 DFQATT and CDR2 SNEGSKA (reference sequence). Between the trimmed V and J ends, which lost 3 bases and 7 bases, there was a span of 19 bases. The DNA of the CDR3 is TGCAGTGCTAGCCTCAACTCCGGGACCCCGAATTCACCCCTCCACTTT. It yields the protein CSASLNSGTPNSPLHF.

Worth noting for this clonotype: A much more abundant neighbour one base away suggests this may be a read error. The V gene is TRBV5-1, the J gene TRBJ2-1; 9 bases fit TRBD2. The CDR3 covers 16 residues. The germline V gene encodes CDR1 SGHRS and CDR2 YFSETQ. CDR3 DNA sequence: TGCGCCAGCAGCCACCCGGTTGGCGGGAGGGCCAATGGGCAGTTCTTC. Protein: CASSHPVGGRANGQFF.

There are many counts of this clonotype. This chain joins TRBV5-1 and TRBJ2-5; unclear D gene. Per the germline V gene, CDR1 is SGHRS and CDR2 is YFSETQ. V lost 8 bases to trimming and J lost 1 base, with 12 bases between them. The CDR3 is 13 amino acids. This CDR3 is CASGDIGQETQYF. The CDR3 coding sequence is TGCGCCAGTGGAGACATCGGCCAAGAGACCCAGTACTTC.

The chain carries TRBV3-1 and TRBJ2-7; D is unresolved. V lost 3 bases and J lost 1, with 10 bases in between. This CDR3 is 14 amino acids long. CDR1 is LGHDT, CDR2 YNNKEL, per germline (reference sequence). CDR3 in DNA: TGTGCCAGCAGCCATACACTTGATTCCTACGAGCAGTACTTC. Translating gives CASSHTLDSYEQYF.

In this sample, this clonotype turned up many times. V usage is TRBV28 and J usage is TRBJ2-3, with 9 bases fitting TRBD1. Trimming took 5 bases from V and 2 from J; bases not matched to a gene: 2. Germline-derived CDR1 and CDR2 are MDHEN and SYDVKM. This CDR3 has 14 residues. The CDR3 region is CASSRDRATDTQYF. The CDR3 DNA sequence: TGTGCCAGCAGTCGGGACAGGGCCACAGATACGCAGTATTTT.

In its sample, this clonotype was seen many times. This sequence joins TRBV12-3 or TRBV12-4 and TRBJ1-1; perhaps TRBD1 as D (5 bases). Trimming removed 3 bases from V and 5 bases from J, with 22 bases in between. The CDR3 loop spans 17 amino acids. The DNA of the CDR3 is TGTGCCAGCAGTTTCTCGGGACTAGCGGGAGTCAGAACTGAAGCTTTCTTT. This sequence encodes CASSFSGLAGVRTEAFF.

On this clonotype itself: This may be a read error: a much more frequent sequence differs by one nucleotide. The V gene is TRBV29-1, the J gene TRBJ2-5; possibly TRBD2 for D (5 bases). Germline CDR1 reads SQVTM; CDR2 reads ANQGSEA. The CDR3 sequence is 9 residues long. The V and J ends lost 4 bases and 9 bases respectively, with 6 bases between them. In nucleotides, the CDR3 is TGCAGCGTTGGGGAGTCCCAGTACTTC. It encodes CSVGESQYF.

This clonotype was seen many times. J is TRBJ2-1 and V is TRBV3-1; either TRBD1 or TRBD2 may fit D (5 bases each). Germline CDR1 LGHDT, CDR2 YNNKEL (reference sequence). CDR3 length: 14 amino acids. Trimming took 4 bases from V and 3 from J, leaving 10 bases between them. Here the CDR3 DNA reads TGTGCCAGCAGCCGCGAGGGGAGCTACAATGAGCAGTTCTTC. Protein sequence: CASSREGSYNEQFF.

This clonotype was counted many times. The J gene is TRBJ1-1, the V gene TRBV10-3; no definite D call. V shed 4 bases and J shed 1 base, with 7 bases lying between them. CDR1 ENHRY and CDR2 SYGVKD come from the germline V gene. CDR3 length: 13 amino acids. The CDR3 sequence: CAISGTTNTEAFF. The CDR3 bases are TGTGCCATCAGTGGTACTACGAACACTGAAGCTTTCTTT.

In the case of this clonotype: A much larger clone lies one base from this, so it may be a read error. The V gene is TRBV12-3 or TRBV12-4, the J gene TRBJ2-5; 9 positions match TRBD2. The CDR3 runs to 17 residues. The CDR3 DNA follows: TGTGCCAGCAATTTAGGTGGACTAGCGCTTAGGCTGGAGACCCAGTACTTC. Translated: CASNLGGLALRLETQYF.

This clonotype has ten or more counts. The chain joins TRBV20-1 to TRBJ2-7; D is possibly TRBD1 (6 bases). This CDR3 comprises 14 residues. V was trimmed by 3 bases and J by 2 bases, leaving 14 bases between them. From germline, CDR1 is DFQATT and CDR2 SNEGSKA (reference sequence). The CDR3 is CSASAPGAAYEQYF. The CDR3 coding sequence is TGCAGTGCTAGCGCCCCAGGGGCTGCCTACGAGCAGTACTTC.

In regard to this clonotype: An end of the junction differs from the germline gene, which may be a read error. V and J are TRBV10-3 and TRBJ2-1; 15 bases are shared with TRBD2. Germline V gives CDR1 ENHRY, CDR2 SYGVKD. The CDR3 covers 20 residues. CDR3 in amino acids: CAISDPGLAGGPSAYNEQSF. DNA of the CDR3: TGTGCCATCAGTGACCCCGGACTAGCGGGAGGGCCTAGCGCCTACAATGAGCAGTCCTTC.

In this sample, this clonotype turned up many times. The CDR3 nucleotides are TGTGCCAGCAGCCCCCCCGGCCTAGGCTTCGAGCAGTACTTC. Amino acids: CASSPPGLGFEQYF. The chain uses TRBV7-2 and TRBJ2-7; D is unresolved. The CDR3 has 14 residues. V lost 5 bases and J lost 6, with 17 bases in between. Germline V lookup: CDR1 SGHTA, CDR2 FQGNSA. Full variable domain (rest looked up from reference TRBV7-2 and TRBJ2-7): GAGVSQSPSNKVTEKGKDVELRCDPISGHTALYWYRQSLGQGLEFLIYFQGNSAPDKSGLPSDRFSAERTGGSVSTLTIQRTQQEDSAVYLCASSPPGLGFEQYFGPGTRLTVT.

This clonotype was seen repeatedly, ten times or more. The chain carries TRBV5-4 and TRBJ2-1, with D perhaps matching TRBD1 or TRBD2 (5 bases each). In germline, CDR1 is SGHNT, CDR2 YYREEE (reference sequence). V was clipped by 4 bases and J by 8 bases, with 16 bases between them. The CDR3 consists of 14 residues. The CDR3 nucleotides read TGTGCCAGCAGCCGGGTTGGGGGTGTCGATGAGCAGTTCTTC. This sequence encodes CASSRVGGVDEQFF.

There are many counts of this clonotype. This chain joins TRBV7-2 and TRBJ2-2; no clear D. The CDR3 has 16 residues. The germline CDR1 and CDR2 sequences are SGHTA and FQGNSA. Trimming left V 2 bases short and J 0 bases short, with 10 bases between. The CDR3 bases are TGTGCCAGCAGCTTAATGGCTTACACGAACACCGGGGAGCTGTTTTTT. Translation: CASSLMAYTNTGELFF.

At least ten counts were recorded for this clonotype. The gene calls are TRBV7-2 and TRBJ2-4; tentative D call: TRBD1 (6 bases). The germline V and J ends were trimmed by 5 bases and 6 bases, with 17 bases remaining between them. Germline V gene lookup returns CDR1 SGHTA and CDR2 FQGNSA. This CDR3 is built from 15 residues. The CDR3 loop is CASSALQGRLNIQYF. The CDR3 region has the DNA TGTGCCAGCAGCGCTTTACAGGGAAGATTAAACATTCAGTACTTC.

The chain combines TRBV7-2 with TRBJ2-7; D remains unclear. Germline V CDR1 and CDR2: SGHTA, FQGNSA. V shed 3 bases and J shed 7 bases, with 7 bases lying between them. The CDR3 runs to 11 residues. The CDR3 reads CASSFGWEQYF. DNA for the CDR3: TGTGCCAGCAGCTTTGGTTGGGAGCAGTACTTC.

There are many counts of this clonotype. The V call is TRBV7-2, the J call TRBJ2-3; no clear D gene. V shed 1 base and J shed 0 bases, with 8 bases lying between them. Per the germline V gene, CDR1 is SGHTA and CDR2 is FQGNSA. This CDR3 region has 15 residues. In DNA, the CDR3 is TGTGCCAGCAGCTTAGACCCACGGAGCACAGATACGCAGTATTTT. Encoded protein: CASSLDPRSTDTQYF.

This sequence joins TRBV12-3 or TRBV12-4 and TRBJ2-1, with D possibly matching TRBD2 (6 bases). Trimming stripped 2 bases from V and 0 bases from J, with 8 bases between. The CDR3 loop spans 15 amino acids. CDR3 sequence (DNA): TGTGCCAGCAGTTTATTCGGGAGCTCCTACAATGAGCAGTTCTTC. It encodes CASSLFGSSYNEQFF.

This clonotype appeared many times. This rearrangement joins TRBV5-5 to TRBJ2-7; D perhaps matches TRBD2 (6 bases). The CDR3 is 15 amino acids. CDR1 and CDR2 from the germline V gene are SGHKS and YYEKEE (reference sequence). The germline V and J ends were trimmed by 4 bases and 0 bases, with 14 bases remaining between them. CDR3 amino acids: CASSAAAGRSYEQYF. The CDR3 DNA follows: TGTGCCAGCAGCGCGGCGGCGGGGCGCTCCTACGAGCAGTACTTC.

A note on this clonotype: This may be a read error: a much more frequent sequence differs by one nucleotide. This rearrangement joins TRBV4-2 to TRBJ2-1, with a weak D call TRBD2 (5 bases). This CDR3 has 13 amino acids. From germline, CDR1 is LGHNA and CDR2 YNFKEQ. Here the CDR3 DNA reads TGTGCCGGCAGCCAAGCGGCTACTAATGAGCAGTTCTTC. Translated: CAGSQAATNEQFF.

This clonotype was observed at least ten times. This chain joins TRBV24-1 and TRBJ2-2; D ambiguous. Looked up from germline, CDR1 is KGHDR and CDR2 is SFDVKD. The CDR3 is 15 residues long. Trimming took off 0 bases at V and 1 base at J, with 5 bases between the two ends. CDR3 DNA: TGTGCCACCAGTGATTTGCGAGGGAACACCGGGGAGCTGTTTTTT. It codes for CATSDLRGNTGELFF.

This clonotype was picked up many times. This chain connects TRBV5-1 to TRBJ2-1; TRBD2 aligns across 14 bases. With V trimmed by 3 bases and J by 7 bases, 6 bases remained unmatched. CDR3 length equals 16 residues. Germline V gene sequence: CDR1 SGHRS, CDR2 YFSETQ. CDR3: CASSSSGTSGRNEQFF. CDR3 in DNA: TGCGCCAGCAGCTCATCCGGGACTAGCGGGAGAAATGAGCAGTTCTTC.

This clonotype was found many times. The chain couples TRBV27 to TRBJ2-1, with TRBD1 identical over 7 bases. J gave up 4 bases and V 5 bases, and 8 bases lay outside the gene matches. Looked up from germline, CDR1 is MNHEY and CDR2 is SMNVEV (reference sequence). The CDR3 length is 15 residues. CDR3 nucleotide sequence: TGTGCCAGCAGTAAGCCGGGACAGATATACAATGAGCAGTTCTTC. Its translation is CASSKPGQIYNEQFF.